The 14 T cell receptor beta chains in this list originate from one sample, sequenced in a study of OX40 agonist ivuxolimab in advanced cancers. Here immunoSEQ multiplex PCR was the method, and the copy in TCRdb shows in-frame clones only, minus some. The profile shows about 55,000 clones, around nine tenths of them singletons. The sample consisted of CD4+ or CD8+ T cells sorted from blood, taken in a trial of the OX40 agonist ivuxolimab. Receptor source: an adult with an advanced solid tumor such as melanoma, head and neck, liver or kidney cancer.

This clone turned up a few times. The genes are TRBV6-6 and TRBJ2-1; tentative D call: TRBD1 (5 bases). The germline gives CDR1 MNHNY, CDR2 SVGAGI (reference sequence). The CDR3 is 13 residues long. Trimming took 5 bases from V and 9 from J, leaving 14 bases between them. DNA of the CDR3: TGTGCCAGCAGTCCACAGGACCTTCCTGAGCAGTTCTTC. It yields the protein CASSPQDLPEQFF.

This chain joins TRBV18 and TRBJ1-1; D is ambiguous. Germline CDR1 is KGHSH and CDR2 is LQKENI. The CDR3 contains 15 residues. Trimming took 0 bases from V and 1 from J, leaving 9 bases between them. CDR3 sequence: CASSPPKTRNTEAFF. The CDR3 bases are TGTGCCAGCTCACCACCTAAAACGAGGAACACTGAAGCTTTCTTT.

This clone has a handful of counts. The CDR3 DNA follows: TGCGCCAGCAGCCCGGGAACAGGGAGGGAAAAACTGTTTTTT. This codes for CASSPGTGREKLFF. This chain joins TRBV5-1 and TRBJ1-4; possible D gene TRBD1, 6 bases. Germline lookup yields CDR1 SGHRS and CDR2 YFSETQ. The CDR3 length is 14 residues. V was clipped by 4 bases and J by 8 bases, with 15 bases between them.

The chain recombines TRBV30 with TRBJ1-2; no definite D call. Per germline, CDR1 GTSNPN and CDR2 SVGIG (reference sequence). The CDR3 extends over 14 amino acids. V was trimmed by 0 bases and J by 4 bases, leaving 12 bases between them. The CDR3 is CAWSVLPASYGYTF. In nucleotides, the CDR3 is TGTGCCTGGAGTGTACTGCCGGCAAGCTATGGCTACACCTTC.

This chain links TRBV9 with TRBJ1-1, with TRBD1 as a possible D gene (6 bases). The CDR3 spans 15 residues. Germline loops: CDR1 SGDLS, CDR2 YYNGEE. Deletions cut 4 bases from V and 1 base from J, with 14 bases between. The CDR3 loop reads CASSPTGTPNTEAFF. CDR3 sequence (DNA): TGTGCCAGCAGCCCGACAGGCACTCCGAACACTGAAGCTTTCTTT.

The chain uses TRBV5-5 and TRBJ1-2; D is possibly TRBD1 (6 bases). CDR3 length: 15 residues. Germline assignment: CDR1 SGHKS and CDR2 YYEKEE (reference sequence). V gave up 3 bases and J gave up 6 bases, with 18 bases separating them. CDR3 DNA: TGTGCCAGCAGCTGGGCGGGGGGGCGCGTCGATGGCTACACCTTC. Its translation is CASSWAGGRVDGYTF.

The rearrangement links TRBV9 to TRBJ2-2; the D is unclear. V lost 0 bases and J 0 bases, leaving 3 bases between the germline ends. Germline V lookup: CDR1 SGDLS, CDR2 YYNGEE. The CDR3 is 14 amino acids. CDR3 region: CASSVEPNTGELFF. In nucleotides, the CDR3 is TGTGCCAGCAGCGTAGAGCCGAACACCGGGGAGCTGTTTTTT.

This clone was recorded once. The rearrangement joins TRBV19 to TRBJ2-5; tentative D call: TRBD1 (6 bases). Germline lookup yields CDR1 LNHDA and CDR2 SQIVND (reference sequence). CDR3 length: 17 amino acids. V dropped 3 bases and J dropped 5 bases, with 22 bases sitting between them. The CDR3 region has the DNA TGTGCCAGTAGTATTGGTACAGGGCGACGGTCGTGGGAGACCCAGTACTTC. It translates to CASSIGTGRRSWETQYF. The variable domain in full, with the rest retrieved from reference TRBV19 and TRBJ2-5, is DGGITQSPKYLFRKEGQNVTLSCEQNLNHDAMYWYRQDPGQGLRLIYYSQIVNDFQKGDIAEGYSVSREKKESFPLTVTSAQKNPTAFYLCASSIGTGRRSWETQYFGPGTRLLVL.

V and J are TRBV9 and TRBJ2-5; 8 bases are shared with TRBD1. V was clipped by 2 bases and J by 5 bases; unmatched bases: 8. Germline V lookup: CDR1 SGDLS, CDR2 YYNGEE. The CDR3 contains 15 residues. The DNA for the CDR3 is TGTGCCAGCAGCGTCGACAGGGGAGTTTTTGAGACCCAGTACTTC. This sequence encodes CASSVDRGVFETQYF. Together with reference TRBV9 and TRBJ2-5, the CDR3 gives the full variable domain: DSGVTQTPKHLITATGQRVTLRCSPRSGDLSVYWYQQSLDQGLQFLIQYYNGEERAKGNILERFSAQQFPDLHSELNLSSLELGDSALYFCASSVDRGVFETQYFGPGTRLLVL.

The J gene is TRBJ2-1, the V gene TRBV19, with D possibly TRBD2 on 6 matching bases. V shed 7 bases and J shed 12 bases, with 25 bases lying between them. There are 15 residues in the CDR3. The germline V gene has CDR1 LNHDA and CDR2 SQIVND (reference sequence). The CDR3 sequence is CASNYQGLDYERQFF. The CDR3 bases are TGTGCCAGTAATTACCAGGGTTTGGACTATGAGCGGCAGTTCTTC.

V usage is TRBV30 and J usage is TRBJ1-5; D not resolved. This CDR3 region has 15 residues. CDR1 and CDR2 from the germline V gene are GTSNPN and SVGIG (reference sequence). V was pared by 2 bases and J by 4 bases, with 15 bases between. The CDR3 protein is CAWSPDGGGNQPQHF. CDR3 nucleotides: TGTGCCTGGAGTCCAGACGGTGGTGGGAATCAGCCCCAGCATTTT.

This clone was picked up one time. The J gene is TRBJ1-2, the V gene TRBV18, with unresolved D. The CDR3 is made up of 16 amino acids. From germline, CDR1 is KGHSH and CDR2 LQKENI. The V gene lost 1 base and the J gene lost 4 bases, with 16 bases spanning the gap. The CDR3 loop is CASSPQRTPGPYGYTF. The CDR3 DNA sequence: TGTGCCAGCTCACCACAAAGGACTCCGGGTCCCTATGGCTACACCTTC.

This sequence joins TRBV4-1 and TRBJ2-5; TRBD2 aligns across 9 bases. The CDR3 totals 14 residues. CDR1 is MGHRA, CDR2 YSYEKL, per germline. J lost 4 bases, V lost 4 bases, and 4 bases had no gene match. CDR3 protein: CASSRTSAGETQYF. The DNA for the CDR3 is TGCGCCAGCAGCCGGACTAGCGCGGGAGAGACCCAGTACTTC.

The J gene is TRBJ1-2, the V gene TRBV4-1; D perhaps matches TRBD1 (5 bases). Trimming took 4 bases from V and 7 from J, leaving 19 bases between them. Germline V lookup: CDR1 MGHRA, CDR2 YSYEKL. This CDR3 is built from 15 residues. The CDR3: CASSLRDVGISGYTF. For the CDR3, the DNA is TGCGCCAGCAGCCTCCGGGACGTAGGTATCTCTGGCTACACCTTC.